In this sample, the clone carrying this TCR beta chain turned up a few times. MiXCR was run by TCRdb on the RT-PCR reads, yielding one entry per CDR3 protein. The sample holds about 680,000 distinct CDR3 sequences, around 14% seen once. This CDR3 has 13 amino acids. V lost 5 bases, J lost 1 base, and 3 bases stayed unmatched. Germline assignment: CDR1 DFQATT and CDR2 SNEGSKA (reference sequence). Sequencing input: memory CD4+ T cells from blood. This receptor was obtained from a female donor in good health, serving as a healthy control. This rearrangement joins TRBV20-1 to TRBJ1-1; 8 positions match TRBD1. CDR3 DNA sequence: TGCAGTGCTGACAGGGGCCCGAACACTGAAGCTTTCTTT. Encoded protein: CSADRGPNTEAFF.